The 10 T cell receptor beta chains listed next were all sequenced from one sample in a study of early T cells in non-severe SARS-CoV-2 infection. A single record per CDR3 protein comes from TCRdb applying MiXCR to the 5' RACE reads. The sample includes more than 45,000 distinct CDR3 sequences, roughly 12% of them seen just once. The sequenced sample was whole blood. The receptors were sampled from an adult who was a healthcare worker with PCR-confirmed SARS-CoV-2 infection or an uninfected control (not recorded which).

This clonotype occurred many times. V gene TRBV10-3 combines with J gene TRBJ1-2, with unresolved D. V was cut by 10 bases and J by 4 bases, with 19 bases left in between. The length of the CDR3 is 14 residues. CDR1 and CDR2 (germline): ENHRY, SYGVKD. The CDR3 is CATLAPEQSYGYTF. The CDR3 DNA follows: TGTGCCACCTTGGCCCCGGAGCAGAGCTATGGCTACACCTTC.

This clonotype was seen many times. The rearrangement uses TRBV2 and TRBJ2-3; TRBD2 aligns across 11 bases. The CDR3 runs 15 residues. CDR1 is SNHLY and CDR2 is FYNNEI in the germline V gene. J gave up 3 bases and V 3 bases, and 2 bases lay outside the gene matches. Written as DNA, the CDR3 is TGTGCCAGCAGTGAGGGGACTAGCGGAACAGATACGCAGTATTTT. It yields the protein CASSEGTSGTDTQYF.

V and J are TRBV30 and TRBJ2-7; tentatively, D is TRBD1 or TRBD2 (5 bases each). Germline V gene lookup returns CDR1 GTSNPN and CDR2 SVGIG (reference sequence). CDR3 length: 13 residues. With 4 bases removed from V and 1 base from J, the gap between germline ends came to 11 bases. The CDR3 spells CAWTPGQSYEQYF. The CDR3 DNA reads as TGTGCCTGGACCCCGGGGCAGTCCTACGAGCAGTACTTC.

This rearrangement joins TRBV14 to TRBJ2-7; weak D call: TRBD1 (5 bases). The germline V gene encodes CDR1 SGHDN and CDR2 FVKESK. The CDR3 has 13 residues. V lost 6 bases to trimming and J lost 2 bases, with 11 bases between them. CDR3 residues: CASRQADAYEQYF. CDR3 bases: TGTGCCAGCAGACAGGCCGATGCCTACGAGCAGTACTTC. The entire variable domain, with the rest obtained from reference TRBV14 and TRBJ2-7, is as follows: EAGVTQFPSHSVIEKGQTVTLRCDPISGHDNLYWYRRVMGKEIKFLLHFVKESKQDESGMPNNRFLAERTGGTYSTLKVQPAELEDSGVYFCASRQADAYEQYFGPGTRLTVT.

In this sample, this clonotype turned up a few times. V usage is TRBV20-1 and J usage is TRBJ2-3; possible D gene TRBD2, 5 bases. This CDR3 has 14 residues. In germline, CDR1 is DFQATT, CDR2 SNEGSKA (reference sequence). Trimming shortened V by 1 base and J by 1 base, and 9 bases separated the two germline ends. This chain's CDR3 is CSARGVSGTDTQYF. The DNA for the CDR3 is TGCAGTGCTAGAGGGGTTAGCGGCACAGATACGCAGTATTTT.

The CDR3 reads CATSDRTSGNEQFF. The CDR3 DNA reads TGTGCCACCAGTGACCGGACTAGCGGCAATGAGCAGTTCTTC. V is TRBV24-1 and J is TRBJ2-1; 10 bases agree with TRBD2. This CDR3 contains 14 residues. J gave up 6 bases and V 4 bases, and 2 bases lay outside the gene matches. Germline values: CDR1 KGHDR, CDR2 SFDVKD.

The rearrangement joins TRBV29-1 to TRBJ2-5; tentatively, D is TRBD1 or TRBD2 (5 bases each). CDR3 length: 12 amino acids. Germline values: CDR1 SQVTM, CDR2 ANQGSEA. Trimming left V 4 bases short and J 6 bases short, with 12 bases between. CDR3 protein: CSVARDRQTQYF. DNA of the CDR3: TGCAGCGTTGCTCGGGACCGGCAGACCCAGTACTTC.

The chain joins TRBV7-2 to TRBJ1-2; 7 bases are a match to TRBD1. The CDR3 is made up of 13 amino acids. Trimming cost V 7 bases and J 4 bases; bases outside gene matches: 6. Germline CDR1 reads SGHTA; CDR2 reads FQGNSA. The DNA for the CDR3 is TGTGCCAGCACACAGGGGCCCCCCTATGGCTACACCTTC. Translation gives CASTQGPPYGYTF. Together with reference TRBV7-2 and TRBJ1-2, the CDR3 gives the full variable domain: GAGVSQSPSNKVTEKGKDVELRCDPISGHTALYWYRQSLGQGLEFLIYFQGNSAPDKSGLPSDRFSAERTGGSVSTLTIQRTQQEDSAVYLCASTQGPPYGYTFGSGTRLTVV.

The sample holds many counts of this clonotype. The chain recombines TRBV28 with TRBJ1-1; unclear D gene. The germline CDR1 and CDR2 sequences are MDHEN and SYDVKM. This CDR3 spans 15 amino acids. With 5 bases removed from V and 4 bases from J, the gap between germline ends came to 17 bases. The CDR3 sequence: CASSPGRGEGTEAFF. The CDR3 nucleotides are TGTGCCAGCAGTCCCGGCCGGGGTGAAGGCACTGAAGCTTTCTTT.

This clonotype was observed at least ten times. The chain recombines TRBV12-3 or TRBV12-4 with TRBJ1-1, with D unclear. The V end was cut by 7 bases, the J end by 6 bases, with 15 bases between. The CDR3 is 13 residues long. CDR3 in DNA: TGTGCCAGCACCCTGGCCCCAGCTTCTGAAGCTTTCTTT. This sequence encodes CASTLAPASEAFF.